The rows below give T cell receptor beta chains drawn from one sample of a study of Japanese encephalitis immunity and Zika vaccine responses. TCRdb itself ran the 5' RACE reads through MiXCR, one entry per CDR3 protein. Of a few hundred distinct CDR3 sequences listed, approximately 2% are singletons. Sequencing used antigen-activated CD4+ T cells from blood, cultured, obtained during a Zika inactivated vaccine study. Receptors originate from an adult man who received an inactivated Zika virus vaccine. CDR3s include the opening cysteine and the closing phenylalanine or tryptophan. The D gene is left open where the match is weak. The size field reads once, few, many, or a class for an expanded clone.

V: TRBV11-2; J: TRBJ2-1; D: -; size: medium-sized; DNA: TGTGCCAGCAGCTTAGTAGGTGCGGGGAACTACAATGAGCAGTTCTTC; CDR3: CASSLVGAGNYNEQFF
V: TRBV10-3; J: TRBJ1-1; D: -; size: hyperexpanded; DNA: TGTGCCATCAGTGACTCACCCGGGGAGGCTTTCTTT; CDR3: CAISDSPGEAFF
V: TRBV20-1; J: TRBJ1-1; D: -; size: large; DNA: TGCAGTGCAAGAAACACACTGAACACTGAAGCTTTCTTT; CDR3: CSARNTLNTEAFF
V: TRBV18; J: TRBJ2-7; D: TRBD2; size: large; DNA: TGTGCCAGCTCACCACGGACTAGCGGACCCTACGAGCAGTACTTC; CDR3: CASSPRTSGPYEQYF
V: TRBV20-1; J: TRBJ1-5; D: -; size: hyperexpanded; DNA: TGCAGTGCTCCGGGACGACGCAATCAGCCCCAGCATTTT; CDR3: CSAPGRRNQPQHF
V: TRBV5-1; J: TRBJ1-1; D: -; size: large; DNA: TGCGCCAGCAGCTCGGGGGCGAGGGGGACTGAAGCTTTCTTT; CDR3: CASSSGARGTEAFF
V: TRBV30; J: TRBJ2-3; D: TRBD2; size: large; DNA: TGTGCCTGGCGAATACACGGACTAGCGGGGGTCACAGATACGCAGTATTTT; CDR3: CAWRIHGLAGVTDTQYF
V: TRBV4-1; J: TRBJ2-1; D: -; size: large; DNA: TGCGCCAGCAGCCGTAGGTCGGTGGACAGCCTGTACAATGAGCAGTTCTTC; CDR3: CASSRRSVDSLYNEQFF
V: TRBV28; J: TRBJ1-2; D: -; size: medium-sized; DNA: TGTGCCAGCACAGCTCTCCGCTATGGCTACACCTTC; CDR3: CASTALRYGYTF
V: TRBV7-2; J: TRBJ2-5; D: -; size: medium-sized; DNA: TGTGCCAGCAGTCAAGGGGGGGACAGCCAAGAGACCCAGTACTTC; CDR3: CASSQGGDSQETQYF
V: TRBV11-3; J: TRBJ2-1; D: -; size: large; DNA: TGTGCCAGCAGCTTAGGTGCTGGCGGGGTGATAAATGAGCAGTTCTTC; CDR3: CASSLGAGGVINEQFF
V: TRBV6-2/TRBV6-3; J: TRBJ2-6; D: -; size: large; DNA: TGTGCCAGCAGCCGGGACACCGCCTCTGGGGCCAACGTCCTGACTTTC; CDR3: CASSRDTASGANVLTF
V: TRBV3-1; J: TRBJ2-1; D: TRBD1; size: large; DNA: TGTGCCAGCAGCCAAGATGGGGGACAGTACAATGAGCAGTTCTTC; CDR3: CASSQDGGQYNEQFF
V: TRBV7-9; J: TRBJ1-4; D: -; size: large; DNA: TGTGCCAGCAGCCCCTCCATAGAAAAACTGTTTTTT; CDR3: CASSPSIEKLFF
V: TRBV4-3; J: TRBJ2-7; D: TRBD2; size: hyperexpanded; DNA: TGCGCCAGCAGCCAACTGACGACTAGCGGTTCCTACGAGCAGTACTTC; CDR3: CASSQLTTSGSYEQYF
V: TRBV6-5; J: TRBJ1-1; D: -; size: large; DNA: TGTGCCAGCAGCCATGTTGAGAACACTGAAGCTTTCTTT; CDR3: CASSHVENTEAFF
V: TRBV7-2; J: TRBJ2-5; D: -; size: medium-sized; DNA: TGTGCCAGCAGCTTAGCAGCTGACACCCAAGAGACCCAGTACTTC; CDR3: CASSLAADTQETQYF